This record covers a single T cell receptor beta chain. Its antigen is as yet unknown. The data derive from a study of cytomegalovirus exposure and HLA in healthy donors. Whole-study results and caveats: A few V segments could not be told apart, such as TRBV6-2 and TRBV6-3, and were left out.

CDR1 is SGHDN and CDR2 is FVKESK in the germline V gene. The CDR3 contains 15 residues. Trimming took 4 bases from V and 8 from J; bases not matched to a gene: 7. The PCR employed 60 Vbeta primers together with 13 Jbeta primers. The protocol was immunoSEQ multiplex PCR, while the TCRdb copy is restricted to in-frame clones and leaves out a portion. The table shows roughly 240,000 clones, with about 85% occurring only once. The chain recombines TRBV14 with TRBJ2-3; TRBD2 matches at 12 bases. The sample comprised PBMCs. The source is a girl aged 2 to 10 in good health and CMV-seronegative. The CDR3 DNA follows: TGTGCCAGCAGCCGGACTAGCGGGGTTTCGGGTACGCAGTATTTT. The encoded protein is CASSRTSGVSGTQYF. The entire variable domain, with the rest obtained from reference TRBV14 and TRBJ2-3, is as follows: EAGVTQFPSHSVIEKGQTVTLRCDPISGHDNLYWYRRVMGKEIKFLLHFVKESKQDESGMPNNRFLAERTGGTYSTLKVQPAELEDSGVYFCASSRTSGVSGTQYFGPGTRLTVL.